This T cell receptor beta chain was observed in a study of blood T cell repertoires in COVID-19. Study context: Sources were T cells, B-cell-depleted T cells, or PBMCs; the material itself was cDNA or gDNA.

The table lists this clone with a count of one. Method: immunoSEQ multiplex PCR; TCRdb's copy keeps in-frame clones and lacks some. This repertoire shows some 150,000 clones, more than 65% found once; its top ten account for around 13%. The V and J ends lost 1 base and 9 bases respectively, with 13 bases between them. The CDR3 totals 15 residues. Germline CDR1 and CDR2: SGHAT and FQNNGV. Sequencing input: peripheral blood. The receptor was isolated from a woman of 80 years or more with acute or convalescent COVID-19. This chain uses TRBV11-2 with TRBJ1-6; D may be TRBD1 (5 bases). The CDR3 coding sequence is TGTGCCAGCAGCTTAGGTTCGCAGGGCGGTTCACCCCTCCACTTT. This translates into CASSLGSQGGSPLHF.